Listed here are 20 T cell receptor beta chains from one sample, sequenced in a study of CD8 T cells in Susac syndrome. RNA was extracted with the RNeasy kit, and a quantity of about 0.5 to 1 ug was reverse transcribed using random hexamers. Each CDR3 protein is one row after TCRdb ran MiXCR on the immunoSEQ multiplex PCR reads. The sample carries around 180,000 distinct CDR3 sequences, approximately 95% recorded once. Sequenced sample: CD8+ T cells from PBMCs. The receptors were gathered from a human donor with multiple sclerosis.

J is TRBJ2-7 and V is TRBV7-6; perhaps TRBD2 as D (6 bases). This CDR3 has 14 amino acids. V was clipped by 6 bases and J by 1 base, with 13 bases between them. Germline CDR1 SGHVS, CDR2 FNYEAQ. The CDR3 loop reads CASSAGLGSYEQYF. The CDR3 region has the DNA TGTGCCAGCAGTGCGGGGTTGGGATCCTACGAGCAGTACTTC.

The chain recombines TRBV15 with TRBJ2-1; TRBD2 aligns across 8 bases. Germline loops: CDR1 LNHNV, CDR2 YYDKDF (reference sequence). J lost 0 bases, V lost 0 bases, and 13 bases had no gene match. The CDR3 is 20 residues long. CDR3 coding DNA: TGTGCCACCAGCAGAGATCTGGCGGGGGGAGGCTTGAGCTCCTACAATGAGCAGTTCTTC. Amino acids: CATSRDLAGGGLSSYNEQFF.

The genes are TRBV6-5 and TRBJ2-7; unclear D gene. Per germline, CDR1 MNHEY and CDR2 SVGAGI. The CDR3 is 15 residues long. The V end lost 4 bases, the J end lost 1 base, and 14 bases lay between the germline ends. DNA of the CDR3: TGTGCCAGCAGTTCGTTAAATTGGGGTTCCTACGAGCAGTACTTC. This codes for CASSSLNWGSYEQYF.

J is TRBJ2-2 and V is TRBV7-8, with TRBD1 matching over 10 bases. Germline CDR1 and CDR2: SGHVS and FQNEAQ. Trimming took 5 bases from V and 7 from J; bases not matched to a gene: 7. This CDR3 is 15 amino acids long. Written as DNA, the CDR3 is TGTGCCAGCAGCCGGGACAGGGGAATTCACGGGGAGCTGTTTTTT. It encodes CASSRDRGIHGELFF.

The rearrangement links TRBV28 to TRBJ1-1; no clear D gene. Germline CDR1 is MDHEN and CDR2 is SYDVKM. The V and J ends lost 3 bases and 8 bases respectively, with 7 bases between them. The CDR3 is made up of 11 amino acids. CDR3 nucleotide sequence: TGTGCCAGCAGTTTTCGGGAAGAAGCTTTCTTT. This codes for CASSFREEAFF.

The chain has TRBV13 and TRBJ1-6; weak D call: TRBD1 (5 bases). CDR1 and CDR2 (germline): PRHDT, FYEKMQ (reference sequence). Between the trimmed V and J ends, which lost 0 bases and 7 bases, there was a span of 13 bases. This CDR3 contains 16 residues. The CDR3 is CASSLGRDYGNSPLHF. CDR3 DNA sequence: TGTGCCAGCAGCTTAGGCAGGGATTATGGCAATTCACCCCTCCACTTT. The full variable domain, its missing parts supplied by reference TRBV13 and TRBJ1-6, is AAGVIQSPRHLIKEKRETATLKCYPIPRHDTVYWYQQGPGQDPQFLISFYEKMQSDKGSIPDRFSAQQFSDYHSELNMSSLELGDSALYFCASSLGRDYGNSPLHFGNGTRLTVT.

The J gene is TRBJ2-3, the V gene TRBV2; 12 bases match TRBD2. V was clipped by 3 bases and J by 2 bases; unmatched bases: 6. The CDR3 sequence is 17 residues long. The germline V gene has CDR1 SNHLY and CDR2 FYNNEI. The CDR3 is CASSDSSGGVPTDTQYF. Here the CDR3 DNA reads TGTGCCAGCAGTGATTCTAGCGGGGGGGTACCCACAGATACGCAGTATTTT.

J is TRBJ1-5 and V is TRBV19; 10 positions match TRBD1. The length of the CDR3 is 15 residues. The V and J ends lost 4 bases and 5 bases, in that order; junction bases with no gene match: 5. Germline CDR1 LNHDA, CDR2 SQIVND (reference sequence). CDR3 sequence reads: CASSRWDRGYQPQHF. CDR3 in DNA: TGTGCCAGTAGTAGATGGGACAGGGGATATCAGCCCCAGCATTTT. The whole variable domain, remainder taken from reference TRBV19 and TRBJ1-5, is DGGITQSPKYLFRKEGQNVTLSCEQNLNHDAMYWYRQDPGQGLRLIYYSQIVNDFQKGDIAEGYSVSREKKESFPLTVTSAQKNPTAFYLCASSRWDRGYQPQHFGDGTRLSIL.

This rearrangement joins TRBV29-1 to TRBJ1-2, with 10 bases matching TRBD1. CDR3 length equals 14 residues. In germline, CDR1 is SQVTM, CDR2 ANQGSEA. V gave up 7 bases and J gave up 6 bases; unmatched junction bases: 11. CDR3 in DNA: TGCAGCGGTACGACAGGGGGCGTTTCGGATGGCTACACCTTC. This encodes CSGTTGGVSDGYTF.

This clonotype has only one observation. The V call is TRBV12-3 or TRBV12-4, the J call TRBJ2-3, with 8 bases aligning to TRBD2. The V gene end was trimmed by 5 bases and the J gene end by 5 bases; junction bases not matched to a gene: 9. The CDR3 length is 15 residues. CDR3 region: CASSPISGGLDTQYF. CDR3 DNA: TGTGCCAGCAGTCCGATCAGCGGGGGCCTAGATACGCAGTATTTT.

This rearrangement joins TRBV10-3 to TRBJ2-3; no clear D. CDR3 length: 14 residues. From germline, CDR1 is ENHRY and CDR2 SYGVKD. V lost 3 bases, J lost 6 bases, and 13 bases lay in between. The CDR3 coding sequence is TGTGCCATCAGTGATTGGATCTCTGGGGATACGCAGTATTTT. This encodes CAISDWISGDTQYF.

This chain connects TRBV30 to TRBJ2-3, with 7 bases identical to TRBD2. The CDR3 length is 13 residues. Germline CDR1 reads GTSNPN; CDR2 reads SVGIG (reference sequence). V lost 4 bases and J lost 6; bases outside the gene matches: 7. CDR3 residues: CAWTLTSSDTQYF. The CDR3 nucleotides read TGTGCCTGGACCCTGACTAGCTCGGATACGCAGTATTTT.

The chain is built from TRBV6-5 and TRBJ1-4, with D uncertain. The CDR3 consists of 12 residues. The germline V gene has CDR1 MNHEY and CDR2 SVGAGI. Here the CDR3 DNA reads TGTGCAACCCCGGTCGGGGAGGAAAAACTGTTTTTT. It yields the protein CATPVGEEKLFF.

This chain links TRBV5-1 with TRBJ1-2, with D unclear. This CDR3 spans 15 amino acids. Looked up from germline, CDR1 is SGHRS and CDR2 is YFSETQ. With 0 bases removed from V and 4 bases from J, the gap between germline ends came to 13 bases. The CDR3 sequence: CASSLDLGAFYGYTF. CDR3 coding DNA: TGCGCCAGCAGCTTGGACCTGGGAGCGTTCTATGGCTACACCTTC.

The rearrangement links TRBV28 to TRBJ2-1, with a possible D match to TRBD1 (5 bases). Germline loops: CDR1 MDHEN, CDR2 SYDVKM. V was clipped by 6 bases and J by 10 bases, with 13 bases between them. There are 12 residues in the CDR3. The DNA for the CDR3 is TGTGCCAGCAGCCCAGACAGTAAAGAGCAGTTCTTC. Residues: CASSPDSKEQFF.

CDR3 residues: CATRGLVDHHEQYF. The CDR3 coding sequence is TGTGCCACCAGGGGACTAGTGGACCACCACGAGCAGTACTTC. This chain links TRBV28 with TRBJ2-7; 8 bases map to TRBD2. With 10 bases clipped from V and 5 bases from J, the junction kept 13 bases outside the gene matches. The CDR3 has 14 residues. Germline V gene sequence: CDR1 MDHEN, CDR2 SYDVKM.

The chain has TRBV18 and TRBJ2-3, with no clear D. The V end was cut by 2 bases, the J end by 0 bases, with 21 bases between. There are 19 residues in the CDR3. Germline CDR1 reads KGHSH; CDR2 reads LQKENI. The CDR3 loop reads CASSPWWSVDLWSTDTQYF. CDR3 sequence (DNA): TGTGCCAGCTCACCATGGTGGTCGGTGGACCTGTGGAGCACAGATACGCAGTATTTT.

The V call is TRBV6-4, the J call TRBJ2-6; D possibly corresponds to TRBD2 (5 bases). The germline V gene has CDR1 MRHNA and CDR2 SNTAGT. The CDR3 covers 17 residues. V was shortened by 2 bases and J by 1 base, with 12 bases between the two germline ends. DNA of the CDR3: TGTGCCAGCAGTGACGAGGAGGATCATTCTGGGGCCAACGTCCTGACTTTC. This encodes CASSDEEDHSGANVLTF.

The V and J genes are TRBV7-9 and TRBJ2-7; no clear D gene. The CDR3 consists of 14 residues. Per the germline V gene, CDR1 is SEHNR and CDR2 is FQNEAQ (reference sequence). V gave up 2 bases and J gave up 3 bases, with 11 bases separating them. The DNA for the CDR3 is TGTGCCAGCAGCTTAATGTGTTGTCACTACGAGCAGTACTTC. Amino acids: CASSLMCCHYEQYF.

The chain is built from TRBV29-1 and TRBJ2-5; 7 bases line up with TRBD1. The length of the CDR3 is 13 residues. Germline values: CDR1 SQVTM, CDR2 ANQGSEA. J lost 1 base, V lost 3 bases, and 2 bases had no gene match. CDR3 amino acids: CSVEGQFQETQYF. The CDR3 DNA sequence: TGCAGCGTTGAGGGACAGTTCCAAGAGACCCAGTACTTC.